This TCR beta chain was retrieved from a study of PD-1 blockade in mismatch repair-deficient tumors. Study in general: All were previously treated, progressing patients with over 9 mismatch repair-deficient cancer types.

The CDR3 is 15 residues long. The germline V gene has CDR1 SGHTA and CDR2 FQGTGA. V shed 4 bases, J shed 6 bases, and the junction held 5 bases outside the gene matches. All patients were mismatch repair deficient, assessed by either PCR or immunohistochemistry. Sequencing was performed with immunoSEQ multiplex PCR; in TCRdb, only in-frame clones are kept and a portion is missing. Found here are 50,000 or so clones, 70% to 85% of them singletons; the top ten hold 2.5% to 4%. V gene TRBV7-3 combines with J gene TRBJ2-1, with 11 bases identical to TRBD2. This receptor was identified in an adult with mismatch repair-deficient cancer. The sequencing used PBMCs, collected before pembrolizumab treatment. CDR3 nucleotide sequence: TGTGCCAGCAGCTCCGGACTAGCGGGTCCCAATGAGCAGTTCTTC. Translation: CASSSGLAGPNEQFF.